Shown below are 2 T cell receptor beta chains from a single sample sequenced in a study of graft-versus-host responses after intestinal transplantation. TCRdb keeps only in-frame clones here, not all; method: immunoSEQ multiplex PCR. The data contain 99,000 or so clones, about 90% of them singletons. These receptors' antigens are unknown. The source material was unstimulated CD8+ T cells sorted from spleen or lymph node cells, sampled before transplant. Receptors originate from a human donor who was the organ donor for an intestinal transplant.

This chain uses TRBV5-1 with TRBJ2-7; 10 positions agree with TRBD1. CDR3 length equals 17 residues. CDR1 and CDR2 from the germline V gene are SGHRS and YFSETQ. J was trimmed by 4 bases and V by 4 bases; bases with no gene match: 14. CDR3 amino acids: CASSLGQTGTGVYEQYF. CDR3 bases: TGCGCCAGCAGCCTAGGACAGACCGGGACAGGGGTTTACGAGCAGTACTTC.

V is TRBV13 and J is TRBJ2-3, with 9 nucleotides matching TRBD2. Germline CDR1 is PRHDT and CDR2 is FYEKMQ (reference sequence). The CDR3 has 15 amino acids. V gave up 5 bases and J gave up 3 bases; unmatched junction bases: 6. CDR3 DNA: TGTGCCAGCAGCCCGCGGGGGGGCGGGACAGATACGCAGTATTTT. Protein: CASSPRGGGTDTQYF.